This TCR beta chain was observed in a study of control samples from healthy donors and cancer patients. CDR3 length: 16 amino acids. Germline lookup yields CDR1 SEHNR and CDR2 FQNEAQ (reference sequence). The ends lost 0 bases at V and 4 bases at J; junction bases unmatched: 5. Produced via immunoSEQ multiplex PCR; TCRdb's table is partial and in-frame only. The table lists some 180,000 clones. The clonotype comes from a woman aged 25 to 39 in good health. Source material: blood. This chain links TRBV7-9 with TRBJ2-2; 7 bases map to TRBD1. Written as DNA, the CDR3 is TGTGCCAGCAGCTTAGCACAGGGGCTAGGCACCGGGGAGCTGTTTTTT. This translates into CASSLAQGLGTGELFF.